This T cell receptor (beta chain) was sequenced in a study of cytomegalovirus exposure and HLA in healthy donors. Profiling relied on immunoSEQ multiplex PCR, and the TCRdb table lists in-frame clones only, not all of them. This table has about 56,000 clones, approximately 90% appearing once. This CDR3 has 15 amino acids. Germline V gene sequence: CDR1 SGHNT, CDR2 YENEEA. Trimming stripped 1 base from V and 4 bases from J, with 12 bases between. The receptor comes from a man younger than 35 in good health and CMV-seronegative. V is TRBV11-3 and J is TRBJ2-3; TRBD2 is a possible D gene (5 bases). Sample: PBMCs. CDR3 sequence (DNA): TGTGCCAGCAGCTTAGTTAGCGCAACAGCAGATACGCAGTATTTT. Protein: CASSLVSATADTQYF.